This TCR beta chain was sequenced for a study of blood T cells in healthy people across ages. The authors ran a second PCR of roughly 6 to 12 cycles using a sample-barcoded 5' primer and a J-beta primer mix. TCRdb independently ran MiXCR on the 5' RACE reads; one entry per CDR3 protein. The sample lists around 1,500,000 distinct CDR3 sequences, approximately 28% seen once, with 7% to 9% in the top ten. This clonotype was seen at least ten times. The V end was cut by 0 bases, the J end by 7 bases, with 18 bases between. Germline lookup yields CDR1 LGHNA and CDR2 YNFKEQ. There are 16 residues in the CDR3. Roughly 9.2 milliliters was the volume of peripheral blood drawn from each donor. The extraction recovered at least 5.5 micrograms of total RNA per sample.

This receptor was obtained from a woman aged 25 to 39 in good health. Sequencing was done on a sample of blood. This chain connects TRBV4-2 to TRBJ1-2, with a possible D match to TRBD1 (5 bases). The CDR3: CASSQEGAKALAGYTF. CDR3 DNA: TGTGCCAGCAGCCAAGAAGGGGCCAAAGCTTTAGCTGGCTACACCTTC.